A single sample gave rise to the 27 T cell receptor beta chains below, sequenced in a study of shared clonotypes between healthy human individuals. Method: immunoSEQ multiplex PCR; TCRdb's copy keeps in-frame clones and lacks some. Among approximately 2.4 million clones listed, around 95% were seen once. Sequencing input: naive CD4+ T cells sorted from blood. Subset of the sample: CD45RA+ positively selected. The receptors stem from a man between 18 and 35 years old in good health.

This clone occurred once. The rearrangement links TRBV28 to TRBJ2-5; 11 bases align to TRBD2. V shed 4 bases and J 2 bases; nucleotides not matched to a gene: 3. CDR1 is MDHEN, CDR2 SYDVKM, per germline. This CDR3 region has 15 residues. CDR3 loop: CASSSTSGAQETQYF. The DNA for the CDR3 is TGTGCCAGCAGTTCGACTAGCGGGGCACAAGAGACCCAGTACTTC.

The chain's CDR3 is CASSTFDEQFF. Written as DNA, the CDR3 is TGTGCCAGCAGTACCTTCGATGAGCAGTTCTTC. The V call is TRBV2, the J call TRBJ2-1; D gene ambiguous. The CDR3 extends over 11 amino acids. The V gene's germline CDR1 is SNHLY and CDR2 FYNNEI. Between the trimmed V and J ends, which lost 5 bases and 8 bases, there was a span of 7 bases.

This clone was seen more than once but under ten times. The J gene is TRBJ2-5, the V gene TRBV6-1; 7 nucleotides agree with TRBD2. Trimming removed 7 bases from V and 5 bases from J; junction bases left unmatched: 10. The CDR3 length is 14 residues. Looked up from germline, CDR1 is MNHNS and CDR2 is SASEGT. This chain's CDR3 is CASKAAGVSETQYF. For the CDR3, the DNA is TGTGCCAGCAAGGCGGCGGGAGTCTCCGAGACCCAGTACTTC.

This chain joins TRBV18 and TRBJ1-6; 9 bases fit TRBD1. There are 17 residues in the CDR3. V was pared by 3 bases and J by 10 bases, with 13 bases of the junction left unmatched. Germline V gives CDR1 KGHSH, CDR2 LQKENI. CDR3 bases: TGTGCCAGCTCACCCACATCCGGGACAGGGAAGCGGTCACCCCTCCACTTT. It translates to CASSPTSGTGKRSPLHF.

J is TRBJ2-7 and V is TRBV11-3; perhaps D is TRBD1 or TRBD2 (6 bases each). The CDR3 loop spans 15 amino acids. CDR1 is SGHNT and CDR2 is YENEEA in the germline V gene. V lost 6 bases and J 3 bases, leaving 18 bases between the germline ends. In DNA, the CDR3 is TGTGCCAGCAGTTCAAGGGGGGTCACCTACTACGAGCAGTACTTC. Amino acid sequence: CASSSRGVTYYEQYF. Filled out from reference TRBV11-3 and TRBJ2-7, the complete variable domain reads EAGVVQSPRYKIIEKKQPVAFWCNPISGHNTLYWYLQNLGQGPELLIRYENEEAVDDSQLPKDRFSAERLKGVDSTLKIQPAELGDSAVYLCASSSRGVTYYEQYFGPGTRLTVT.

The chain uses TRBV5-6 and TRBJ1-4, with D possibly matching TRBD1 (5 bases). Per germline, CDR1 SGHDT and CDR2 YYEEEE. The CDR3 totals 15 residues. V was clipped by 4 bases and J by 6 bases, with 16 bases between them. The CDR3 region is CASSDLTGDYEKLFF. The CDR3 bases are TGTGCCAGCAGCGACTTAACAGGAGATTATGAAAAACTGTTTTTT.

For this clone: Other DNA sequences in the sample encode the same CDR3. CDR3 bases: TGTGCCAGCAGCGTAGGGACAGCCAACACTGAAGCTTTCTTT. Encoded protein: CASSVGTANTEAFF. This chain links TRBV9 with TRBJ1-1, with D tentatively TRBD1 (6 bases). The CDR3 is made up of 14 amino acids. V lost 0 bases, J lost 2 bases, and 8 bases lay in between. CDR1 SGDLS and CDR2 YYNGEE come from the germline V gene.

The V gene is TRBV28, the J gene TRBJ2-1; TRBD1 or TRBD2 may be the D gene (5 bases each). Germline V lookup: CDR1 MDHEN, CDR2 SYDVKM. This CDR3 spans 17 amino acids. The V end was cut by 4 bases, the J end by 0 bases, with 16 bases between. The CDR3 DNA reads as TGTGCCAGCAGTTCCCGGGGCACCGTACCCTCCTACAATGAGCAGTTCTTC. Its translation: CASSSRGTVPSYNEQFF.

The CDR3 protein is CASSLVLGQLKTQYF. CDR3 coding DNA: TGTGCCAGCAGCTTGGTTCTCGGACAACTAAAGACCCAGTACTTC. The chain employs TRBV5-8 and TRBJ2-5, with a possible D match to TRBD1 (5 bases). CDR1 is SGHTS and CDR2 is YDEGEE in the germline V gene. Trimming removed 0 bases from V and 6 bases from J, with 15 bases in between. The length of the CDR3 is 15 residues.

The chain recombines TRBV11-2 with TRBJ2-7, with no clear D. V was trimmed by 5 bases and J by 2 bases, leaving 13 bases between them. The CDR3 extends over 14 amino acids. CDR1 is SGHAT and CDR2 is FQNNGV in the germline V gene. The CDR3 loop is CASSRMGGAYEQYF. CDR3 nucleotides: TGTGCCAGCAGCCGGATGGGTGGAGCCTACGAGCAGTACTTC.

This chain connects TRBV10-3 to TRBJ2-3; D is unresolved. Trimming left V 0 bases short and J 2 bases short, with 6 bases between. The CDR3 covers 14 residues. CDR1 and CDR2 (germline): ENHRY, SYGVKD. CDR3: CAISESRITDTQYF. In nucleotides, the CDR3 is TGTGCCATCAGTGAGTCGCGGATCACAGATACGCAGTATTTT.

The chain recombines TRBV7-6 with TRBJ2-2; D gene uncertain. CDR3 length equals 15 residues. V lost 10 bases and J lost 2, with 17 bases in between. Germline V gene lookup returns CDR1 SGHVS and CDR2 FNYEAQ. Here the CDR3 reads CATKALDLNTGELFF. DNA for the CDR3: TGTGCCACCAAAGCCCTGGACCTAAACACCGGGGAGCTGTTTTTT. Full variable domain (rest looked up from reference TRBV7-6 and TRBJ2-2): GAGVSQSPRYKVTKRGQDVALRCDPISGHVSLYWYRQALGQGPEFLTYFNYEAQQDKSGLPNDRFSAERPEGSISTLTIQRTEQRDSAMYRCATKALDLNTGELFFGEGSRLTVL.

On this clone: This sample includes further DNA sequences coding for the same CDR3. The chain joins TRBV5-1 to TRBJ2-7; D is ambiguous. The CDR3 extends over 12 amino acids. Trimming stripped 0 bases from V and 6 bases from J, with 7 bases between. Germline loops: CDR1 SGHRS, CDR2 YFSETQ. CDR3 protein: CASSLDRGEQYF. The DNA for the CDR3 is TGCGCCAGCAGCTTGGACCGTGGCGAGCAGTACTTC.

The chain employs TRBV5-8 and TRBJ1-5, with D tentatively TRBD1 (6 bases). The CDR3 is made up of 14 amino acids. Germline values: CDR1 SGHTS, CDR2 YDEGEE. Trimming pared 6 bases from V and 6 bases from J, leaving 16 bases between. The CDR3: CASTLGGASQPQHF. The CDR3 DNA reads as TGTGCCAGCACCCTAGGGGGGGCGAGTCAGCCCCAGCATTTT.

In regard to this clone: This CDR3 is also generated by other DNA sequences in the sample. V gene TRBV30 combines with J gene TRBJ1-2; D remains unclear. The V end was cut by 4 bases, the J end by 2 bases, with 11 bases between. The CDR3 is 13 amino acids. Per germline, CDR1 GTSNPN and CDR2 SVGIG (reference sequence). CDR3 amino acids: CAWTLGGNYGYTF. As DNA, the CDR3 is TGTGCCTGGACCCTCGGCGGAAACTATGGCTACACCTTC.

On this clone itself: This sample includes further DNA sequences coding for the same CDR3. This sequence joins TRBV18 and TRBJ2-5, with D hard to call. The germline V gene has CDR1 KGHSH and CDR2 LQKENI. The V gene lost 3 bases and the J gene lost 4 bases, with 6 bases spanning the gap. The CDR3 sequence is 12 residues long. CDR3 sequence: CASSPSRETQYF. CDR3 coding DNA: TGTGCCAGCTCACCCTCGCGAGAGACCCAGTACTTC.

V gene TRBV5-1 combines with J gene TRBJ2-7, with D uncertain. The V end lost 4 bases, the J end lost 6 bases, and 11 bases lay between the germline ends. The CDR3 has 12 amino acids. Per germline, CDR1 SGHRS and CDR2 YFSETQ. This chain's CDR3 is CASSLTQGEQYF. The CDR3, as DNA: TGCGCCAGCAGCCTCACCCAAGGCGAGCAGTACTTC.

The chain carries TRBV11-2 and TRBJ2-3; a weak D match, TRBD2 (5 bases). Germline V gene lookup returns CDR1 SGHAT and CDR2 FQNNGV. V lost 5 bases, J lost 1 base, and 16 bases lay in between. The CDR3 consists of 16 residues. CDR3 in DNA: TGTGCCAGCAGCCTGCGAGGGCAGGAGCGCACAGATACGCAGTATTTT. Residues: CASSLRGQERTDTQYF.

This chain's CDR3 is CASSFNPVNGYGYTF. CDR3 nucleotides: TGTGCCAGCAGTTTTAACCCCGTCAACGGTTATGGCTACACCTTC. V and J are TRBV5-4 and TRBJ1-2; D gene unclear. This CDR3 has 15 amino acids. Trimming cost V 5 bases and J 5 bases, with 19 bases left between them. In germline, CDR1 is SGHNT, CDR2 YYREEE (reference sequence).

The chain joins TRBV27 to TRBJ2-7; 13 nucleotides agree with TRBD2. The CDR3 runs 17 residues. Germline CDR1 MNHEY, CDR2 SMNVEV (reference sequence). Trimming removed 5 bases from V and 4 bases from J; junction bases left unmatched: 11. The CDR3 protein is CASSTSRGLAGVYEQYF. In nucleotides, the CDR3 is TGTGCCAGCAGTACCTCGAGAGGACTAGCGGGAGTTTACGAGCAGTACTTC.

This clone was counted once. The chain links TRBV7-8 to TRBJ1-1; 7 positions match TRBD1. CDR1 is SGHVS and CDR2 is FQNEAQ in the germline V gene. The ends lost 5 bases at V and 0 bases at J; junction bases unmatched: 6. CDR3 length: 15 amino acids. CDR3 residues: CASSPRQGLNTEAFF. The DNA for the CDR3 is TGTGCCAGCAGCCCTCGACAGGGTTTGAACACTGAAGCTTTCTTT. Full variable domain (rest looked up from reference TRBV7-8 and TRBJ1-1): GAGVSQSPRYKVAKRGQDVALRCDPISGHVSLFWYQQALGQGPEFLTYFQNEAQLDKSGLPSDRFFAERPEGSVSTLKIQRTQQEDSAVYLCASSPRQGLNTEAFFGQGTRLTVV.

The CDR3 bases are TGTGCCAGCAGCTCAGACAGTCTATCCTACGAGCAGTACTTC. Amino acid sequence: CASSSDSLSYEQYF. The V gene is TRBV7-8, the J gene TRBJ2-7; D is perhaps TRBD1 (5 bases). The V end was cut by 4 bases, the J end by 1 base, with 11 bases between. The CDR3 contains 14 residues. Germline V lookup: CDR1 SGHVS, CDR2 FQNEAQ.

CDR3 protein: CAWSQSATNEKLFF. The CDR3 bases are TGTGCCTGGAGTCAATCCGCCACTAATGAAAAACTGTTTTTT. The rearrangement joins TRBV30 to TRBJ1-4, with D unresolved. The CDR3 contains 14 residues. With 2 bases removed from V and 2 bases from J, the gap between germline ends came to 9 bases. The germline CDR1 and CDR2 sequences are GTSNPN and SVGIG (reference sequence).

The chain employs TRBV11-2 and TRBJ2-3; the D gene is possibly TRBD2 (6 bases). There are 14 residues in the CDR3. Deletions cut 3 bases from V and 11 bases from J, with 18 bases between. Germline CDR1 reads SGHAT; CDR2 reads FQNNGV. The CDR3 sequence is CASSLFEGGSGQYF. The CDR3 DNA reads as TGTGCCAGCAGCTTGTTTGAAGGCGGTAGCGGGCAGTATTTT.

The chain couples TRBV6-5 to TRBJ1-2, with unresolved D. Looked up from germline, CDR1 is MNHEY and CDR2 is SVGAGI. The V and J ends lost 2 bases and 4 bases respectively, with 17 bases between them. CDR3 length equals 16 residues. The CDR3 loop reads CASSYGSHTLGYGYTF. In DNA, the CDR3 is TGTGCCAGCAGTTACGGGTCCCATACCCTAGGCTATGGCTACACCTTC.

Comment on this clone: Other nucleotide sequences from this sample produce the same CDR3. The chain recombines TRBV5-1 with TRBJ2-7; possibly TRBD2 for D (6 bases). V was shortened by 1 base and J by 4 bases, with 15 bases between the two germline ends. Per the germline V gene, CDR1 is SGHRS and CDR2 is YFSETQ. The length of the CDR3 is 15 residues. The CDR3 nucleotides are TGCGCCAGCAGCTTGTCTACCGGGAGCAGTTACGAGCAGTACTTC. Amino acids: CASSLSTGSSYEQYF.

A remark on this clone: This sample also contains other DNA sequences that code for the same CDR3. This chain connects TRBV18 to TRBJ2-4; D is ambiguous. The CDR3 contains 13 residues. Trimming removed 4 bases at V and 3 bases at J, with 7 bases between. Per germline, CDR1 KGHSH and CDR2 LQKENI. The CDR3 nucleotides read TGTGCCAGCTCACTGGATAGCAAAAACATTCAGTACTTC. It is translated as CASSLDSKNIQYF.